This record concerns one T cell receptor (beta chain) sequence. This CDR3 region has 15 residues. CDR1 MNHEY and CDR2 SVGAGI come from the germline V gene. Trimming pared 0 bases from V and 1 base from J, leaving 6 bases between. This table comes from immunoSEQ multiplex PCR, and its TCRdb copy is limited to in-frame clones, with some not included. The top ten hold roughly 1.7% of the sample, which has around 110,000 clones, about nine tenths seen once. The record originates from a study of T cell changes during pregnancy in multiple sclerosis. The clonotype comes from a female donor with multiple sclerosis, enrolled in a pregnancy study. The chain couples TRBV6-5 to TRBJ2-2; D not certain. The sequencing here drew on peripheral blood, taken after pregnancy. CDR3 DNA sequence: TGTGCCAGCAGTTACTCCAGTCAGAACACCGGGGAGCTGTTTTTT. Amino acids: CASSYSSQNTGELFF.